The following is a T cell receptor (beta chain) sequence with its context. Its antigen is as yet unknown. Profiled with immunoSEQ multiplex PCR; TCRdb holds only in-frame clones, not every one. Of approximately 120,000 clones listed, around 90% are singletons. The record originates from a study of T cell responses to AZD1222 COVID-19 vaccine. Germline-derived CDR1 and CDR2 are SGHRS and YFSETQ. V was trimmed by 5 bases and J by 0 bases, leaving 26 bases between them. The CDR3 is 19 residues long. Study-wide findings and caveats: Baseline serostatus was positive in only a handful of AZD1222 recipients. A mostly white British donor set with more females was recruited, and clonal diversity was possibly underestimated. CD4 TCRs linked to vaccination spanned spike, dominating at 160-218 and 743-854.

The sequences come from peripheral blood, collected on day 0 of AZD1222 vaccination. This receptor was identified in an adult in good health. The chain recombines TRBV5-1 with TRBJ1-2; D not resolved. CDR3 residues: CASRPQLGSTALTNYGYTF. The CDR3 nucleotides read TGCGCCAGCAGACCCCAATTGGGGAGTACAGCACTAACTAACTATGGCTACACCTTC.